This T cell receptor beta chain was documented in a study of shared clonotypes between healthy human individuals. This clone appeared a few times. Between the trimmed V and J ends, which lost 1 base and 7 bases, there was a span of 11 bases. CDR1 is SQVTM, CDR2 ANQGSEA, per germline. This CDR3 is 13 amino acids long. Some clones are missing from TCRdb's copy, which holds only in-frame ones; the method was immunoSEQ multiplex PCR. The sample consists of about 1.1 million clones, around three quarters of them appearing once. V gene TRBV29-1 combines with J gene TRBJ1-5, with D uncertain. Source material: memory CD4+ T cells from PBMCs. Subset: CD45RA-negative fraction. This sequence originates from a man younger than 30 in good health. Some clones in this sample may be carry-over from other donors' samples. CDR3 DNA sequence: TGCAGCGTTGAAGCCACTTTAGGGCAGCCCCAGCATTTT. This gives the protein CSVEATLGQPQHF. The full variable domain, with the rest looked up from reference TRBV29-1 and TRBJ1-5, is SAVISQKPSRDICQRGTSLTIQCQVDSQVTMMFWYRQQPGQSLTLIATANQGSEATYESGFVIDKFPISRPNLTFSTLTVSNMSPEDSSIYLCSVEATLGQPQHFGDGTRLSIL.